This T cell receptor (beta chain) was identified during a study of response to subunit inactivated influenza vaccine. This clonotype came up many times. Its antigen is still unknown. V was clipped by 3 bases and J by 2 bases, with 9 bases between them. This CDR3 spans 14 amino acids. In germline, CDR1 is SGHTA, CDR2 FQGTGA. Using its own MiXCR run on the RT-PCR reads, TCRdb lists one record per CDR3 protein. This sample has roughly 650,000 distinct CDR3 sequences, with around 13% found just once. Study-wide results and caveats: The authors suggested that few new T cells are recruited per seasonal influenza vaccination.

The input for sequencing was PBMCs from blood, taken roughly 15 days before vaccination. This sequence originates from a man in his fifties who received an inactivated influenza vaccine. The rearrangement links TRBV7-3 to TRBJ2-3; D unclear. CDR3 nucleotides: TGTGCCAGCAGCTTTGCTGGTACCACAGATACGCAGTATTTT. Translation: CASSFAGTTDTQYF.